The present entry profiles one TCR beta chain with its context. As processed by the authors: Reference gene primer amplification in the assay estimated nucleated cell counts. Data came from immunoSEQ multiplex PCR; TCRdb stores just in-frame clones and leaves some out. The DNA was the basis for D and trimming; V, J and clone size are from that table. The sample records some 120,000 clones, approximately 90% being singletons. The data were taken from a study of blood T cell repertoires in COVID-19. Looking at the study overall: COVID-19 samples, acute and convalescent, were from the United States, Italy and Spain. Nucleic acid was either cDNA or gDNA, and it came from T cells, B-cell-depleted T cells, or PBMCs.

Germline V gene sequence: CDR1 SNHLY, CDR2 FYNNEI. V trimming: 1 base; J trimming: 3 bases; junction bases outside the gene matches: 15. The CDR3 runs 19 residues. The TCR was taken from a human donor with acute or convalescent COVID-19. The donor label of this sample is uncertain. The chain carries TRBV2 and TRBJ1-2; 9 bases are a match to TRBD1. The material sequenced was peripheral blood. The CDR3 region has the DNA TGTGCCAGCAGTGAAGACCTTCTGGTATACAGGGGGCTAGACTATGGCTACACCTTC. Residues: CASSEDLLVYRGLDYGYTF.